The 4 T cell receptor beta chains listed next were all sequenced from one sample in a study of T cell responses to AZD1222 COVID-19 vaccine. Assay: immunoSEQ multiplex PCR; the TCRdb copy retains only in-frame clones and omits some. The data contain approximately 82,000 clones, 90% to 95% of them singletons. The starting material was peripheral blood, obtained 28 days after the second AZD1222 dose. Receptors were obtained from an adult who received the AZD1222 COVID-19 vaccine.

The chain joins TRBV27 to TRBJ2-2; no reliable D call. Germline loops: CDR1 MNHEY, CDR2 SMNVEV (reference sequence). Deletions cut 4 bases from V and 7 bases from J, with 19 bases between. CDR3 length equals 16 residues. CDR3 protein: CASSYPFGRRIGELFF. The CDR3 DNA is TGTGCCAGCAGTTATCCCTTTGGGCGTCGGATCGGGGAGCTGTTTTTT.

The chain has TRBV6-5 and TRBJ1-1; TRBD1 might be the D (6 bases). The CDR3 is 15 residues long. The germline V gene has CDR1 MNHEY and CDR2 SVGAGI. Trimming stripped 4 bases from V and 4 bases from J, with 16 bases between. CDR3 region: CASSLQGYPFTEAFF. The CDR3 nucleotides read TGTGCCAGCAGTTTGCAGGGGTATCCTTTCACTGAAGCTTTCTTT.

Regarding this clone: This is likely a read error, given that the CDR3 carries no conserved phenylalanine or tryptophan at its end. The genes are TRBV4-3 and TRBJ1-6, with unresolved D. With 0 bases removed from V and 13 bases from J, the gap between germline ends came to 16 bases. The CDR3 spans 15 residues. Germline assignment: CDR1 LGHNA and CDR2 YSLEER. CDR3 sequence reads: CASSQDDTGTAPLHL. In DNA form, the CDR3 reads TGCGCCAGCAGCCAAGACGACACGGGTACAGCGCCCCTCCACCTT.

This chain joins TRBV19 and TRBJ2-2, with 9 bases that match TRBD1. CDR1 LNHDA and CDR2 SQIVND come from the germline V gene (reference sequence). V lost 7 bases and J lost 4; bases outside the gene matches: 4. The CDR3 contains 14 residues. The CDR3 spells CASIDRGGTGELFF. Here the CDR3 DNA reads TGTGCCAGTATAGACAGGGGGGGCACCGGGGAGCTGTTTTTT.